This entry lists 25 T cell receptor beta chains sequenced from one sample in a study of cytomegalovirus exposure and HLA in healthy donors. Amplification used 60 Vbeta primers and 13 Jbeta primers. Produced via immunoSEQ multiplex PCR; TCRdb's table is partial and in-frame only. Of about 150,000 clones in the sample, 85% were seen once. Sequencing was done on a sample of PBMCs. These receptors all come from a woman younger than 35 in good health and CMV-seronegative.

V is TRBV7-2 and J is TRBJ2-7; 8 nucleotides line up with TRBD2. The CDR3 length is 15 residues. CDR1 SGHTA and CDR2 FQGNSA come from the germline V gene. Unmatched junction bases numbered 4, after V lost 3 bases and J lost 0 bases. DNA for the CDR3: TGTGCCAGCAGCTTTAGCGGGGCGTACTCCTACGAGCAGTACTTC. This sequence encodes CASSFSGAYSYEQYF. Full variable domain (outside the CDR3, taken from reference TRBV7-2 and TRBJ2-7): GAGVSQSPSNKVTEKGKDVELRCDPISGHTALYWYRQSLGQGLEFLIYFQGNSAPDKSGLPSDRFSAERTGGSVSTLTIQRTQQEDSAVYLCASSFSGAYSYEQYFGPGTRLTVT.

The V call is TRBV28, the J call TRBJ1-4; 7 bases align to TRBD1. The V segment lost 9 bases and the J segment 3 bases; nucleotides outside the gene matches: 7. The CDR3 loop spans 14 amino acids. Per the germline V gene, CDR1 is MDHEN and CDR2 is SYDVKM. CDR3 in amino acids: CARHYRGSNEKLFF. DNA of the CDR3: TGTGCCAGACATTACAGGGGATCTAATGAAAAACTGTTTTTT.

This clone was observed a single time. V and J are TRBV4-2 and TRBJ2-2; D may be TRBD2 (7 bases). Trimming took off 4 bases at V and 6 bases at J, with 15 bases between the two ends. Germline CDR1 is LGHNA and CDR2 is YNFKEQ. CDR3 size: 15 residues. The CDR3, as DNA: TGTGCCAGCAGCCTCGGGGGGCGGGAATCCGGGGAGCTGTTTTTT. Translated: CASSLGGRESGELFF.

J is TRBJ2-5 and V is TRBV11-2; D might be TRBD1 (5 bases). Trimming removed 8 bases from V and 2 bases from J, with 12 bases in between. The CDR3 contains 13 residues. Germline-derived CDR1 and CDR2 are SGHAT and FQNNGV. The CDR3 reads CASCRTLQETQYF. Here the CDR3 DNA reads TGTGCCAGCTGCCGGACACTTCAAGAGACCCAGTACTTC.

This clone came up a few times. This chain connects TRBV4-1 to TRBJ2-5; 12 bases map to TRBD2. CDR1 MGHRA and CDR2 YSYEKL come from the germline V gene. This CDR3 region has 15 residues. V shed 0 bases and J 11 bases; nucleotides not matched to a gene: 7. This CDR3 is CASSQEGLAGSEQYF. The CDR3 coding sequence is TGCGCCAGCAGCCAAGAGGGACTAGCGGGTTCGGAGCAGTACTTC.

V is TRBV11-2 and J is TRBJ2-5; possibly TRBD1 for D (7 bases). The CDR3 is 14 amino acids. V lost 4 bases and J 5 bases, leaving 14 bases between the germline ends. Per germline, CDR1 SGHAT and CDR2 FQNNGV. DNA of the CDR3: TGTGCCAGCAGCTGGAGGGGGCGGGTGGAGACCCAGTACTTC. It translates to CASSWRGRVETQYF.

The chain joins TRBV11-2 to TRBJ1-5; D unresolved. The CDR3 contains 13 residues. The V gene's germline CDR1 is SGHAT and CDR2 FQNNGV. Trimming removed 0 bases at V and 7 bases at J, with 7 bases between. DNA of the CDR3: TGTGCCAGCAGCTTAGATCGGGAACAGCCCCAGCATTTT. Amino acids: CASSLDREQPQHF. The complete variable domain, with remaining parts taken from reference TRBV11-2 and TRBJ1-5, reads EAGVAQSPRYKIIEKRQSVAFWCNPISGHATLYWYQQILGQGPKLLIQFQNNGVVDDSQLPKDRFSAERLKGVDSTLKIQPAKLEDSAVYLCASSLDREQPQHFGDGTRLSIL.

J is TRBJ2-7 and V is TRBV30; TRBD1 matches at 9 bases. Germline CDR1 and CDR2: GTSNPN and SVGIG (reference sequence). V lost 2 bases and J lost 5; bases outside the gene matches: 13. The CDR3 runs 16 residues. CDR3 in DNA: TGTGCCTGGAGTACACGGACCGGGACAGGGTCCCACGAGCAGTACTTC. Translating gives CAWSTRTGTGSHEQYF.

The J gene is TRBJ1-4, the V gene TRBV4-1; D gene unclear. Germline V gene sequence: CDR1 MGHRA, CDR2 YSYEKL. V was trimmed by 1 base and J by 0 bases, leaving 9 bases between them. The CDR3 consists of 16 residues. CDR3 bases: TGCGCCAGCAGCCAAGTAACAGACCCAACTAATGAAAAACTGTTTTTT. It yields the protein CASSQVTDPTNEKLFF.

The gene calls are TRBV10-2 and TRBJ1-6, with 7 bases identical to TRBD1. With V trimmed by 0 bases and J by 0 bases, 14 bases remained unmatched. The V gene's germline CDR1 is WSHSY and CDR2 SAAADI. The CDR3 extends over 21 amino acids. CDR3 amino acids: CASSESRLGGGSSSYNSPLHF. For the CDR3, the DNA is TGCGCCAGCAGTGAGTCGAGGTTAGGAGGGGGCTCCAGCTCCTATAATTCACCCCTCCACTTT.

The chain couples TRBV11-2 to TRBJ2-5; TRBD2 agrees at 8 bases. Trimming took 2 bases from V and 3 from J; bases not matched to a gene: 5. CDR3 length: 15 amino acids. Germline V gene lookup returns CDR1 SGHAT and CDR2 FQNNGV. The chain's CDR3 is CASSLHRAGEETQYF. The CDR3 coding sequence is TGTGCCAGCAGCTTACATCGAGCGGGAGAAGAGACCCAGTACTTC.

Turning to this clone: At the DNA level, this CDR3 is encoded by other sequences in the same sample as well. CDR3 in DNA: TGTGCCAGCAGCGTAGGCGGACTGAACACCGGGGAGCTGTTTTTT. Protein product: CASSVGGLNTGELFF. The chain couples TRBV9 to TRBJ2-2; a weak D match, TRBD2 (5 bases). The CDR3 is 15 amino acids. Germline CDR1 is SGDLS and CDR2 is YYNGEE. With 0 bases removed from V and 1 base from J, the gap between germline ends came to 7 bases.

This chain links TRBV7-8 with TRBJ1-1, with 7 bases that match TRBD1. V gave up 3 bases and J gave up 5 bases; unmatched junction bases: 6. CDR3 length: 14 residues. Per the germline V gene, CDR1 is SGHVS and CDR2 is FQNEAQ. CDR3 residues: CASSFTGVLTEAFF. The CDR3 DNA reads as TGTGCCAGCAGCTTCACAGGGGTTTTGACTGAAGCTTTCTTT.

In its sample, this clone was seen once. This CDR3 is CAIRISGTGGTGYTF. The CDR3 DNA is TGTGCCATCAGAATATCCGGGACAGGGGGCACCGGCTACACCTTC. V gene TRBV10-3 combines with J gene TRBJ1-2; 12 bases agree with TRBD1. V shed 6 bases and J 8 bases; nucleotides not matched to a gene: 10. Germline-derived CDR1 and CDR2 are ENHRY and SYGVKD. The CDR3 is 15 residues long.

The chain recombines TRBV28 with TRBJ1-6; D perhaps matches TRBD1 (5 bases). The germline gives CDR1 MDHEN, CDR2 SYDVKM. The V gene lost 5 bases and the J gene lost 10 bases, with 9 bases spanning the gap. The CDR3 contains 12 residues. The CDR3 DNA follows: TGTGCCAGCAGTCCAGGGATCTCACCCCTCCACTTT. It yields the protein CASSPGISPLHF. Filled out from reference TRBV28 and TRBJ1-6, the complete variable domain reads DVKVTQSSRYLVKRTGEKVFLECVQDMDHENMFWYRQDPGLGLRLIYFSYDVKMKEKGDIPEGYSVSREKKERFSLILESASTNQTSMYLCASSPGISPLHFGNGTRLTVT.

V usage is TRBV13 and J usage is TRBJ2-1, with unresolved D. Germline V lookup: CDR1 PRHDT, CDR2 FYEKMQ (reference sequence). V lost 0 bases and J 6 bases, leaving 6 bases between the germline ends. This CDR3 contains 13 residues. The CDR3 coding sequence is TGTGCCAGCAGCTTAGGGGCCCCCAATGAGCAGTTCTTC. Its translation: CASSLGAPNEQFF.

The rearrangement joins TRBV10-3 to TRBJ1-3; 9 positions match TRBD1. The germline V gene has CDR1 ENHRY and CDR2 SYGVKD. The CDR3 loop spans 14 amino acids. V dropped 7 bases and J dropped 1; count of bases not matched to a gene: 2. The CDR3 DNA reads TGTGCCATCACTGGGACAGGGTCTGGAAACACCATATATTTT. Amino acid sequence: CAITGTGSGNTIYF.

This chain joins TRBV7-9 and TRBJ1-4; D uncertain. V was shortened by 11 bases and J by 3 bases, with 13 bases between the two germline ends. The CDR3 length is 13 residues. CDR1 is SEHNR and CDR2 is FQNEAQ in the germline V gene (reference sequence). The CDR3 coding sequence is TGTGCCGGTTCGGGGTTGGCTAATGAAAAACTGTTTTTT. Residues: CAGSGLANEKLFF.

The chain recombines TRBV27 with TRBJ1-5, with TRBD1 matching over 9 bases. The CDR3 extends over 18 amino acids. From germline, CDR1 is MNHEY and CDR2 SMNVEV (reference sequence). The junction had 17 bases not matched to a gene; V was cut back by 6 bases and J by 5 bases. The CDR3 DNA is TGTGCCAGCAGCACCCAAGGGACAGGGATGACCCTCCATCAGCCCCAGCATTTT. It codes for CASSTQGTGMTLHQPQHF.

In its sample, this clone was seen once. The chain carries TRBV18 and TRBJ2-3, with 10 bases fitting TRBD2. The CDR3 is 16 amino acids. The V gene's germline CDR1 is KGHSH and CDR2 LQKENI. V shed 3 bases, J shed 0 bases, and the junction held 3 bases outside the gene matches. CDR3 in DNA: TGTGCCAGCTCACCTACGACTAGCGGGAGCACAGATACGCAGTATTTT. It codes for CASSPTTSGSTDTQYF.

Note on this clone: Germline is not matched at one junction end, which may reflect a read error. J is TRBJ1-1 and V is TRBV5-8; 10 nucleotides align to TRBD1. Germline V gene lookup returns CDR1 SGHTS and CDR2 YDEGEE. The CDR3 covers 16 residues. Here the CDR3 DNA reads TGTGCCAGCAGCATCCGGGGGACAGGGGAATTGGCTGAAGCTTCCTTT. Amino acid sequence: CASSIRGTGELAEASF.

The chain combines TRBV11-2 with TRBJ2-4; TRBD1 agrees at 8 bases. CDR3 length: 13 residues. In germline, CDR1 is SGHAT, CDR2 FQNNGV. Trimming removed 5 bases from V and 6 bases from J; junction bases left unmatched: 3. The CDR3 coding sequence is TGTGCCAGCAGCCCGGACAGGGTAAACATTCAGTACTTC. It specifies CASSPDRVNIQYF.

This chain uses TRBV6-1 with TRBJ1-5; 10 positions match TRBD1. This CDR3 spans 17 amino acids. Unmatched junction bases numbered 6, after V lost 4 bases and J lost 0 bases. The V gene's germline CDR1 is MNHNS and CDR2 SASEGT. The CDR3 loop is CASSGGQGRASNQPQHF. As DNA, the CDR3 is TGTGCCAGCAGTGGGGGACAGGGGCGAGCTAGCAATCAGCCCCAGCATTTT.

The chain is built from TRBV28 and TRBJ2-7, with 8 bases identical to TRBD1. Per germline, CDR1 MDHEN and CDR2 SYDVKM. The length of the CDR3 is 19 residues. V shed 2 bases and J 0 bases; nucleotides not matched to a gene: 15. In nucleotides, the CDR3 is TGTGCCAGCAGTTTACTGCTTTTAATGGACAGGGCCCGCTCCTACGAGCAGTACTTC. Residues: CASSLLLLMDRARSYEQYF. The whole variable domain, remainder taken from reference TRBV28 and TRBJ2-7, is DVKVTQSSRYLVKRTGEKVFLECVQDMDHENMFWYRQDPGLGLRLIYFSYDVKMKEKGDIPEGYSVSREKKERFSLILESASTNQTSMYLCASSLLLLMDRARSYEQYFGPGTRLTVT.

This clone was observed once. The V call is TRBV9, the J call TRBJ2-2, with 10 nucleotides matching TRBD2. This CDR3 is built from 19 residues. CDR1 and CDR2 from the germline V gene are SGDLS and YYNGEE. V lost 5 bases to trimming and J lost 0 bases; unmatched junction nucleotides: 13. DNA of the CDR3: TGTGCCAGCAGTGTTTCCAGCGGGGGGGCCTTCTCGAACACCGGGGAGCTGTTTTTT. Its translation: CASSVSSGGAFSNTGELFF.